This T cell receptor beta chain was identified in a study of radiotherapy plus CTLA-4 blockade in lung cancer. Turning to the study itself: Across the patients, objective responses occurred in less than 20%, and disease control in roughly 31%.

This clone was counted a few times. Its antigen is undetermined. One end of the junction fails to match germline, which may point to a read error. From germline, CDR1 is MNHNS and CDR2 SASEGT. The CDR3 contains 14 residues. Profiling relied on immunoSEQ multiplex PCR, and the TCRdb table lists in-frame clones only, not all of them. The sample has about 46,000 clones; about 76% are singletons. Each patient with chemo-refractory metastatic non-small-cell lung cancer was treated with focal radiation plus CTLA-4 blockade using ipilimumab. Findings and limits, study-wide: In blood, TCR clones derived from the tumor expanded after radiotherapy plus ipilimumab. Reported findings show early blood T cell clone dynamics, with interferon-beta, best predicted response.

The source is a human donor with non-small cell lung cancer whose response to radiotherapy plus ipilimumab could not be evaluated. The sequenced sample was peripheral blood, obtained from a patient treated with radiotherapy plus ipilimumab. This chain joins TRBV6-1 and TRBJ1-3; D gene uncertain. CDR3 coding DNA: TGTGCCAGCAGGGAAGACGCGGGCTTCCCCACCATATATTTT. Protein product: CASREDAGFPTIYF.